The 24 T cell receptor beta chains listed next were all sequenced from one sample in a study of T cell repertoires in cytomegalovirus infection. MiXCR, run by TCRdb on the reads, gives a single entry per CDR3 protein. This repertoire shows about 530,000 distinct CDR3 sequences, approximately 25% found once; its top ten account for about 13%. The sequenced sample was PBMCs. The receptors here all came from a human donor in good health (CMV status not recorded). Some clones in this sample may be carry-over from other donors' samples.

The chain couples TRBV6-2 or TRBV6-3 to TRBJ1-2; possible D gene TRBD1, 5 bases. The CDR3 covers 15 residues. Germline lookup yields CDR1 MNHEY and CDR2 SVGEGT. Trimming took 4 bases from V and 4 from J, leaving 16 bases between them. Here the CDR3 reads CASSFLPGLPYGYTF. The DNA for the CDR3 is TGTGCCAGCAGTTTTCTACCGGGACTGCCCTATGGCTACACCTTC.

This clonotype has a handful of counts. This chain connects TRBV15 to TRBJ1-2, with a tentative D call TRBD1 (5 bases). Between the trimmed V and J ends, which lost 4 bases and 7 bases, there was a span of 10 bases. CDR1 is LNHNV and CDR2 is YYDKDF in the germline V gene (reference sequence). The CDR3 totals 12 residues. The CDR3 spells CATSTAGLGYTF. The CDR3, as DNA: TGTGCCACCAGCACAGCAGGGCTTGGCTACACCTTC.

The chain carries TRBV6-4 and TRBJ2-2; TRBD2 matches at 12 bases. The CDR3 runs to 15 residues. The V gene's germline CDR1 is MRHNA and CDR2 SNTAGT. Trimming cost V 4 bases and J 5 bases; bases outside gene matches: 2. The CDR3 protein is CASSAGTSGTGELFF. The DNA for the CDR3 is TGTGCCAGCAGTGCTGGGACTAGCGGGACCGGGGAGCTGTTTTTT.

The gene calls are TRBV20-1 and TRBJ2-7; tentatively, D is TRBD2 (6 bases). The CDR3 has 13 residues. Trimming shortened V by 6 bases and J by 7 bases, and 19 bases separated the two germline ends. CDR1 DFQATT and CDR2 SNEGSKA come from the germline V gene (reference sequence). The DNA for the CDR3 is TGCAGTGCGCCCGGTCCTACCCGGGAGGAGCAGTACTTC. This translates into CSAPGPTREEQYF.

The sample holds a few counts of this clonotype. CDR3 protein: CASSLLAGTNRNEQFF. CDR3 nucleotide sequence: TGTGCCAGCAGTCTTTTAGCGGGGACAAATAGGAATGAGCAGTTCTTC. The V call is TRBV12-3 or TRBV12-4, the J call TRBJ2-1, with TRBD2 matching 8 bases. Trimming removed 5 bases from V and 7 bases from J; junction bases left unmatched: 13. The CDR3 is 16 residues long.

The J gene is TRBJ1-4, the V gene TRBV20-1, with TRBD1 identical over 10 bases. The CDR3 sequence is 18 residues long. Trimming took 1 base from V and 3 from J; bases not matched to a gene: 11. Germline lookup yields CDR1 DFQATT and CDR2 SNEGSKA (reference sequence). The CDR3 coding sequence is TGCAGTGCTAGAGGTCAGAGGACAGGGGGATCGGCTAATGAAAAACTGTTTTTT. Encoded protein: CSARGQRTGGSANEKLFF.

This clonotype has just a few counts. V usage is TRBV7-9 and J usage is TRBJ1-1; 8 nucleotides line up with TRBD1. This CDR3 comprises 15 residues. CDR1 is SEHNR, CDR2 FQNEAQ, per germline (reference sequence). With V trimmed by 5 bases and J by 4 bases, 9 bases remained unmatched. CDR3 coding DNA: TGTGCCAGCAGCACCGACAGGGGTCGCGGCACTGAAGCTTTCTTT. It yields the protein CASSTDRGRGTEAFF.

The gene calls are TRBV5-6 and TRBJ2-2, with TRBD1 matching over 9 bases. The CDR3 length is 16 residues. Germline V lookup: CDR1 SGHDT, CDR2 YYEEEE. Losses at the gene ends were 4 bases for V and 4 bases for J; bases not matched to a gene: 8. The CDR3 sequence: CASSLLQGAGTGELFF. The CDR3 bases are TGTGCCAGCAGCCTCCTACAGGGGGCGGGCACCGGGGAGCTGTTTTTT.

The V call is TRBV7-8, the J call TRBJ2-7; D may correspond to TRBD1 or TRBD2 (5 bases each). Germline lookup yields CDR1 SGHVS and CDR2 FQNEAQ. The CDR3 covers 15 residues. The V and J ends lost 2 bases and 0 bases respectively, with 11 bases between them. The CDR3 DNA is TGTGCCAGCAGCTTATCTCGGGACGTCTCCTACGAGCAGTACTTC. This sequence encodes CASSLSRDVSYEQYF.

This chain links TRBV6-5 with TRBJ1-2; D is ambiguous. This CDR3 has 13 amino acids. CDR1 and CDR2 (germline): MNHEY, SVGAGI. The V and J ends lost 4 bases and 6 bases respectively, with 12 bases between them. CDR3 in amino acids: CASSFTVTHGYTF. DNA of the CDR3: TGTGCCAGCAGTTTTACAGTGACTCATGGCTACACCTTC.

This clonotype appeared a few times. The gene calls are TRBV7-2 and TRBJ1-2; 10 positions match TRBD1. Germline V gives CDR1 SGHTA, CDR2 FQGNSA. V dropped 1 base and J dropped 8; count of bases not matched to a gene: 4. This CDR3 spans 14 amino acids. Here the CDR3 DNA reads TGTGCCAGCAGCTTAGGAGGGACAGGGGTCGGCTACACCTTC. Protein: CASSLGGTGVGYTF.

The V call is TRBV5-5, the J call TRBJ2-1; D remains ambiguous. Trimming pared 0 bases from V and 6 bases from J, leaving 10 bases between. CDR1 SGHKS and CDR2 YYEKEE come from the germline V gene (reference sequence). The CDR3 is 14 amino acids. CDR3 in DNA: TGTGCCAGCAGCTTGGGACTCCCAATCAATGAGCAGTTCTTC. The encoded protein is CASSLGLPINEQFF.

The gene calls are TRBV19 and TRBJ1-5, with D hard to call. The CDR3 totals 17 residues. The V end lost 7 bases, the J end lost 4 bases, and 23 bases lay between the germline ends. Germline V gene data show CDR1 as LNHDA and CDR2 as SQIVND (reference sequence). The CDR3 spells CASNPIEAMGSNQPQHF. DNA of the CDR3: TGTGCCAGTAATCCGATTGAGGCGATGGGGTCGAATCAGCCCCAGCATTTT.

The rearrangement joins TRBV27 to TRBJ2-1; a possible D gene is TRBD2 (6 bases). Trimming took off 6 bases at V and 3 bases at J, with 12 bases between the two ends. This CDR3 is built from 14 residues. Germline V lookup: CDR1 MNHEY, CDR2 SMNVEV (reference sequence). The CDR3 bases are TGTGCCAGCAGAGGTGGCGGGGTCTACAATGAGCAGTTCTTC. It is translated as CASRGGGVYNEQFF.

This clonotype was seen a handful of times. CDR3 sequence reads: CASSLRGRPPYNEQFF. As DNA, the CDR3 is TGTGCCAGCAGCTTAAGGGGGAGGCCCCCCTACAATGAGCAGTTCTTC. This chain joins TRBV11-2 and TRBJ2-1, with D perhaps assigned TRBD1 or TRBD2 (6 bases each). This CDR3 region has 16 residues. Trimming pared 2 bases from V and 2 bases from J, leaving 13 bases between. The V gene's germline CDR1 is SGHAT and CDR2 FQNNGV.

The rearrangement links TRBV7-6 to TRBJ1-5, with D possibly being TRBD1 (6 bases). The CDR3 contains 13 residues. Trimming stripped 5 bases from V and 4 bases from J, with 9 bases between. Germline V CDR1 and CDR2: SGHVS, FNYEAQ. The CDR3 nucleotides read TGTGCCAGCAGCGAAACAGGGAATCAGCCCCAGCATTTT. Its protein product is CASSETGNQPQHF.

The V gene is TRBV20-1, the J gene TRBJ2-3; TRBD1 or TRBD2 may be the D gene (7 bases each). The germline gives CDR1 DFQATT, CDR2 SNEGSKA (reference sequence). This CDR3 spans 15 amino acids. The V end was cut by 3 bases, the J end by 0 bases, with 13 bases between. CDR3 in DNA: TGCAGTGCTAGGGGGGAGGGGGCCAGCACAGATACGCAGTATTTT. It translates to CSARGEGASTDTQYF.

The J gene is TRBJ2-5, the V gene TRBV6-1, with 8 bases aligning to TRBD1. The length of the CDR3 is 15 residues. Losses at the gene ends were 7 bases for V and 4 bases for J; bases not matched to a gene: 11. Germline CDR1 reads MNHNS; CDR2 reads SASEGT. The CDR3 DNA reads as TGTGCCAGCACTCAAGACAGGGGTTTTCGAGAGACCCAGTACTTC. It yields the protein CASTQDRGFRETQYF.

This clonotype was seen many times. This chain uses TRBV7-8 with TRBJ2-2; D remains unclear. Germline CDR1 and CDR2: SGHVS and FQNEAQ. The V gene lost 5 bases and the J gene lost 7 bases, with 20 bases spanning the gap. CDR3 length equals 16 residues. The CDR3 here is CASSGRNTHLVGELFF. As DNA, the CDR3 is TGTGCCAGCAGCGGCCGGAATACCCACCTGGTCGGGGAGCTGTTTTTT.

This clonotype was seen many times. This chain uses TRBV7-6 with TRBJ2-5; no firm D call. Germline-derived CDR1 and CDR2 are SGHVS and FNYEAQ. This CDR3 contains 15 residues. The germline V and J ends were trimmed by 2 bases and 4 bases, with 14 bases remaining between them. CDR3 bases: TGTGCCAGCAGCTTACGGTCGATAGTTTTAGAGACCCAGTACTTC. This encodes CASSLRSIVLETQYF.

In this sample, this clonotype turned up a few times. The chain couples TRBV11-2 to TRBJ1-1; the D gene is possibly TRBD1 (5 bases). Germline-derived CDR1 and CDR2 are SGHAT and FQNNGV. This CDR3 comprises 12 residues. The ends were cut back, 5 bases at V and 6 bases at J, with 10 bases in the middle. The CDR3, as DNA: TGTGCCAGCAGCGGAGACAGCTCTGAAGCTTTCTTT. Residues: CASSGDSSEAFF.

The chain uses TRBV12-3 or TRBV12-4 and TRBJ1-6, with 9 bases fitting TRBD1. Trimming at V came to 7 bases and at J to 10 bases, leaving 8 bases not matched to a gene. The CDR3 is 14 amino acids. The CDR3 region has the DNA TGTGCCAGCACCCCTCGGACAGGGGTATCACCCCTCCACTTT. Amino acids: CASTPRTGVSPLHF.

This clonotype has only a few counts. The rearrangement joins TRBV3-1 to TRBJ2-1; D not certain. The V gene's germline CDR1 is LGHDT and CDR2 YNNKEL (reference sequence). V lost 2 bases to trimming and J lost 10 bases, with 15 bases between them. The CDR3 loop spans 14 amino acids. The CDR3 region has the DNA TGTGCCAGCAGCCAAACCTCCGTGTATCAAGAGCAGTTCTTC. Translation gives CASSQTSVYQEQFF.

The chain carries TRBV19 and TRBJ1-2; the match to TRBD1 covers 7 bases. J was trimmed by 5 bases and V by 2 bases; bases with no gene match: 11. Germline values: CDR1 LNHDA, CDR2 SQIVND (reference sequence). There are 16 residues in the CDR3. The CDR3 sequence is CASSILWETGLYGYTF. DNA of the CDR3: TGTGCCAGTAGTATATTGTGGGAGACAGGGCTTTATGGCTACACCTTC.